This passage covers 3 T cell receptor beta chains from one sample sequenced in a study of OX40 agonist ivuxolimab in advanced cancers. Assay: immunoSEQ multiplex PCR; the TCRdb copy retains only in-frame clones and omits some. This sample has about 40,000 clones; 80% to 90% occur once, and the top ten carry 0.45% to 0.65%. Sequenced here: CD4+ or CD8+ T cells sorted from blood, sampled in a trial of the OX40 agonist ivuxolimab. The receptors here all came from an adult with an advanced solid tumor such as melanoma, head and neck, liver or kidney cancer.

The CDR3 sequence is CASNPQGQNTEAFF. The DNA for the CDR3 is TGTGCCAGCAACCCACAGGGCCAGAACACTGAAGCTTTCTTT. The chain combines TRBV7-8 with TRBJ1-1; D might be TRBD1 (6 bases). The CDR3 extends over 14 amino acids. Germline CDR1 reads SGHVS; CDR2 reads FQNEAQ. Trimming removed 7 bases from V and 1 base from J, with 13 bases in between. Looking up the rest from reference TRBV7-8 and TRBJ1-1 gives the full variable domain: GAGVSQSPRYKVAKRGQDVALRCDPISGHVSLFWYQQALGQGPEFLTYFQNEAQLDKSGLPSDRFFAERPEGSVSTLKIQRTQQEDSAVYLCASNPQGQNTEAFFGQGTRLTVV.

In nucleotides, the CDR3 is TGTGCCAGCACAACGGGGGGGGACCCACCCCGGGAGCTGTTTTTT. Its protein product is CASTTGGDPPRELFF. The chain carries TRBV9 and TRBJ2-2; TRBD2 agrees at 8 bases. Germline V CDR1 and CDR2: SGDLS, YYNGEE. This CDR3 contains 15 residues. After removal of 6 bases from V and 9 bases from J, the junction contained 13 bases not matched to a gene.

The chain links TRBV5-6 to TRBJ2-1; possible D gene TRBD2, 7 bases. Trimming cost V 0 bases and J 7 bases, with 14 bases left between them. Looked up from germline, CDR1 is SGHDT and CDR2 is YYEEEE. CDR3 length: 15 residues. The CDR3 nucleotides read TGTGCCAGCAGCTTGGAAGTGGGGGGGCTAAATGAGCAGTTCTTC. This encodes CASSLEVGGLNEQFF.